This is a list of T cell receptor beta chains from one sample in a study of T cells in Graves' hyperthyroidism and ophthalmopathy. Using its own MiXCR run on the multiplex PCR reads, TCRdb lists one record per CDR3 protein. Of about 380,000 distinct CDR3 sequences in the sample, about 18% are singletons; the top ten hold less than 45%. Sequencing was carried out using blood. These receptors all stem from a man aged 18 to 35 with Graves' ophthalmopathy. Both conserved end residues are trimmed from each CDR3. Each record gives: J gene, V gene, D gene, CDR3 protein. The D gene is left open where the match is weak.

TRBJ1-4,TRBV18,TRBD1,ASSHRGDEKLF
TRBJ2-2,TRBV3-1,TRBD2,ASSQLAGDTGELF
TRBJ2-5,TRBV12-3/TRBV12-4,.,ASLVAGGLSETQY
TRBJ2-7,TRBV9,.,ASSVVGAEEQY
TRBJ2-7,TRBV6-1,.,ASSEQGGGSYEQY
TRBJ2-6,TRBV2,.,ASHRDTPSGANVLT
TRBJ1-2,TRBV15,.,ATSRVATANYGYT
TRBJ1-1,TRBV2,.,ASSHDQTGNTEAF
TRBJ1-2,TRBV6-5,.,ASSYARGIEYGYT
TRBJ1-1,TRBV2,.,ASSGLMGDTEAF
TRBJ2-2,TRBV6-5,.,ASSYRGAGELF
TRBJ2-3,TRBV11-3,.,ASRKTSTDTQY
TRBJ2-7,TRBV11-3,TRBD2,ASSSAGTRSAYEQY
TRBJ1-1,TRBV10-3,TRBD1,ADQGALGGNTEAF
TRBJ1-1,TRBV9,.,ASSQDSEAF
TRBJ1-2,TRBV4-1,.,ASSQGQGANYGYT
TRBJ2-5,TRBV9,TRBD2,ASSPRTSGGVVETQY
TRBJ2-1,TRBV27,TRBD2,ASSLSGGVHNEQF
TRBJ1-5,TRBV19,.,ASSMGRGGNQPQH
TRBJ2-3,TRBV4-1,.,ASSQVLASTDTQY
TRBJ2-5,TRBV2,.,ASSEGLNLDGETQY
TRBJ1-2,TRBV6-5,.,ASSYSRRDYGYT
TRBJ1-1,TRBV18,TRBD1,ASSPGARGNEAF
TRBJ1-4,TRBV7-2,.,ASTPVSGEKLF
TRBJ1-2,TRBV19,.,ASSGDTLLHGYT
TRBJ1-2,TRBV7-9,.,ASSDDYGYT
TRBJ1-1,TRBV20-1,.,SAPEGSMGTEAF
TRBJ1-3,TRBV7-2,.,ASSLYGSSGNTIY
TRBJ1-5,TRBV2,.,ASSEALSELSNQPQH
TRBJ1-1,TRBV7-9,.,ASSLEGLEPEAF
TRBJ1-4,TRBV9,.,ASSLRGGSALNEKLF
TRBJ1-2,TRBV6-5,.,ASSYGYGGDYGYT
TRBJ2-5,TRBV5-6,.,ASSFGQEPVETQY
TRBJ2-2,TRBV3-1,.,ASSQDNRDGELF
TRBJ1-1,TRBV19,.,ASSISPVGTEAF